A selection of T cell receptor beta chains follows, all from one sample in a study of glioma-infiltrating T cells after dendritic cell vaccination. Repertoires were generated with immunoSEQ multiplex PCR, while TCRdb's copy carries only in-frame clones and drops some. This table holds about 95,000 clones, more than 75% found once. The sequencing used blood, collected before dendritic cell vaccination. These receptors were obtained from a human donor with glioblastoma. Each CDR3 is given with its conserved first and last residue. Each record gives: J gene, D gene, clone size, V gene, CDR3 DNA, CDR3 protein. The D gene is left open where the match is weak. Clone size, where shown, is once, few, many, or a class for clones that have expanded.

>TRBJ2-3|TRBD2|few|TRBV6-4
TGTGCCAGCAGTGACCGGGCGGGGGAGAACACAGATACGCAGTATTTT
CASSDRAGENTDTQYF
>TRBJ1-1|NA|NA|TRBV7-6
TGTGCCAGCAGCTTAGGGCTAGGTAGCACTGAAGCTTTCTTT
CASSLGLGSTEAFF
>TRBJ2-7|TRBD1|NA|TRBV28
TGTGCCAGCGGCCTTATGGGACAGGGATTGAACGAGCAGTACTTC
CASGLMGQGLNEQYF
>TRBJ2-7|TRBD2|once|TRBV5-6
TGTGCCAGCAGCTTGGGATCAAGCGGACGCGGGAGGAGGTACGAGCAGTACTTC
CASSLGSSGRGRRYEQYF
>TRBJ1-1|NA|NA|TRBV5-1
TGCGCCAGCAGCACTAATCAATTCGGCACAATGAACACTGAAGCTTTCTTT
CASSTNQFGTMNTEAFF
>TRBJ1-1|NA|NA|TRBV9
TGTGCCAGCAGCGTAGACACCTTGAACACTGAAGCTTTCTTT
CASSVDTLNTEAFF
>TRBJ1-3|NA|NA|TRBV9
TGTGCCAGCAGCGTACAGTCCTCTGGAAACACCATATATTTT
CASSVQSSGNTIYF
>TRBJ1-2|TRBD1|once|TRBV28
TGTGCCACCCAGGGGGGTCATGGCTACACCTTC
CATQGGHGYTF
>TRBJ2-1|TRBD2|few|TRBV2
TGTGCCAGCAGTGCGTCCAGCGGGAGAAGTGAGCAGTTCTTC
CASSASSGRSEQFF
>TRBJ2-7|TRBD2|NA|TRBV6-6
TGTGCCAGCAGCCCCGTAGCGGGAGCGTACTCCTACGAGCAGTACTTC
CASSPVAGAYSYEQYF
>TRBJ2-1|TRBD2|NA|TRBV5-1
TGCGCCAGCAGCTTGGTGTATAGTTTAGCGGGAGGTACCAATGAGCAGTTCTTC
CASSLVYSLAGGTNEQFF
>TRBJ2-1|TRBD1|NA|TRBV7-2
TGTGCCAGCAGCCCAGGGGGTGCTGTGAATGAGCAGTTCTTC
CASSPGGAVNEQFF
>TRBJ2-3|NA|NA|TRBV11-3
TGTGCCAGCAGCTTACTAGGAACGCAGTATTTT
CASSLLGTQYF
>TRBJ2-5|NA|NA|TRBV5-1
TGCGCCAGCAGCGCCCGGCGTTGGAGGCAAGAGACCCAGTACTTC
CASSARRWRQETQYF
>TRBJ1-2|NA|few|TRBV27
TGTGCCAGCAGCCCACAGGTTCCCTATGGCTACACCTTC
CASSPQVPYGYTF
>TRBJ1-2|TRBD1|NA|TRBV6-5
TGTGCCAGCAAGCTTCGCAACAGGGGCCTTGGCTACACCTTC
CASKLRNRGLGYTF
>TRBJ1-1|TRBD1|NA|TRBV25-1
TGTGCCAGCAGTGTGGGACAGCTATCTGAAGCTTTCTTT
CASSVGQLSEAFF
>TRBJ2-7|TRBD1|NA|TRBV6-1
TGTGCCAGCAACAGGCAGGGGGCCTACGAGCAGTACTTC
CASNRQGAYEQYF
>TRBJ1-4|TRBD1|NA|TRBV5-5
TGTGCCAGCAGCTTGGGTGGCAGGGGGGATGAAAAACTGTTTTTT
CASSLGGRGDEKLFF
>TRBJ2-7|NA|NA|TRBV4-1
TGCGCCAGCAGCCAAGACCGAGGGTACCCCTACGAGCAGTACTTC
CASSQDRGYPYEQYF
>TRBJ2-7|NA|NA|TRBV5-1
TGCGCCAGCAGCCCACTGGGACAAGACGAAGGCCCGTACTTC
CASSPLGQDEGPYF
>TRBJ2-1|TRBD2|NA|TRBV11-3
TGTGCCAGCAGCCCCAGACTAGCGGGAGCTCTCAATGAGCAGTTCTTC
CASSPRLAGALNEQFF
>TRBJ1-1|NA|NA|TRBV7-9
TGTGCCAGCAGCTTACCAGTGAACACTGAAGCTTTCTTT
CASSLPVNTEAFF
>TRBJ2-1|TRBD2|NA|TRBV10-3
TGTGCCATCAGTGGGACTAGCGGGAGCAATGAGCAGTTCTTC
CAISGTSGSNEQFF
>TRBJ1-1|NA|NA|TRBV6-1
TGTGCCAGCAGTGAAATAGGGGAAACTGAAGCTTTCTTT
CASSEIGETEAFF
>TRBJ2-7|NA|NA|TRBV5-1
TGCGCCAGCAGCTTGTCTGGGCGCCGCTCCTACGAGCAGTACTTC
CASSLSGRRSYEQYF
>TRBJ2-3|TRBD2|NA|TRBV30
TGTGCCTGGAACAGCCGGACTAGCGGGAGGCATACGCAGTATTTT
CAWNSRTSGRHTQYF
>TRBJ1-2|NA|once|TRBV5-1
TGCGCCAGCAGCTTGGGGCCCCAGGGAGGCTACACCTTC
CASSLGPQGGYTF
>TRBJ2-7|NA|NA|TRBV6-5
TGTGCCAGCAGAAGAGGGAACGTCGAATCCTACGAGCAGTACTTC
CASRRGNVESYEQYF
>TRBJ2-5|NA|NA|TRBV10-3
TGTGCCATCAGTGGTCAACAGGGTTCAGAAGAGACCCAGTACTTC
CAISGQQGSEETQYF
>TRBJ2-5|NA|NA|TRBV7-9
TGTGCCAGCAGCCCACCGGACAGAGAGACCCAGTACTTC
CASSPPDRETQYF
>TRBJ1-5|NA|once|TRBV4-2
TGTGCCAGCAGCACGGACATAGGGATGCAGCCCCAGCATTTT
CASSTDIGMQPQHF
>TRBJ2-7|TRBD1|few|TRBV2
TGTGCCAGCAGGAGGACAGGAAACTCCTACGAGCAGTACTTC
CASRRTGNSYEQYF
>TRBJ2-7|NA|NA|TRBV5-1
TGCGCCAGCAGGGAGTCCAGCGACTACGAGCAGTACTTC
CASRESSDYEQYF
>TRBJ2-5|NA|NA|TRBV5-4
TGTGCCAGCAGCTTGGGCGGCGGAGAGACCCAGTACTTC
CASSLGGGETQYF
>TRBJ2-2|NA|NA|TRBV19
TGTGCCAGTCTAGACTTGTTCACCGGGGAGCTGTTTTTT
CASLDLFTGELFF
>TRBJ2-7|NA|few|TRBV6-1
TGTGCCAGCAGTGAACTAGGATCCGTCCGTACCTACGAGCAGTACTTC
CASSELGSVRTYEQYF
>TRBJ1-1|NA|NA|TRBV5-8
TGTGCCAGCAGCTCCACAGCCCAAGGGGTTCCTGAAGCTTTCTTT
CASSSTAQGVPEAFF
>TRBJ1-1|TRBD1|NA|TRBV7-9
TGTGCCAGCAGCTTCCGGGGGACAGGGGCCCCGAACACTGAAGCTTTCTTT
CASSFRGTGAPNTEAFF
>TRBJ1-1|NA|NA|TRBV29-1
TGCAGCGTTGAAGGTCGACACTCGAACACTGAAGCTTTCTTT
CSVEGRHSNTEAFF
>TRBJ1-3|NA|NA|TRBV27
TGTGCCAGCAGTTCCAGCTCTGGAAACACCATATATTTT
CASSSSSGNTIYF